The entry below describes one T cell receptor (beta chain). This sample was taken from a study of blood T cell repertoires in COVID-19. About the study: Sources were T cells, B-cell-depleted T cells, or PBMCs; the material itself was cDNA or gDNA.

Enrollees, roughly 18 to 89 years old, lived in some 24 US areas. Under the authors' procedure: Using reference gene primer amplification, nucleated cell counts were estimated. The method was immunoSEQ multiplex PCR; TCRdb's version includes in-frame clones alone and lacks a portion of them. The V and J calls and clone size are taken from that table; D and trimming were inferred from the DNA. There are 470,000 or so clones in the sample; 87% occur only once, and roughly 2% lies in the top ten. This CDR3 region has 13 residues. The germline CDR1 and CDR2 sequences are SGHTA and FQGNSA. The V gene lost 5 bases and the J gene lost 6 bases, with 11 bases spanning the gap.

The clonotype was recovered from a woman aged 18-29 years with acute COVID-19. The J gene is TRBJ1-5, the V gene TRBV7-2; no clear D gene. Sequenced: PBMCs or T cells enriched from blood (not recorded which). The DNA for the CDR3 is TGTGCCAGCAGCCCCGGGAGGGTTCAGCCCCAGCATTTT. The encoded protein is CASSPGRVQPQHF.